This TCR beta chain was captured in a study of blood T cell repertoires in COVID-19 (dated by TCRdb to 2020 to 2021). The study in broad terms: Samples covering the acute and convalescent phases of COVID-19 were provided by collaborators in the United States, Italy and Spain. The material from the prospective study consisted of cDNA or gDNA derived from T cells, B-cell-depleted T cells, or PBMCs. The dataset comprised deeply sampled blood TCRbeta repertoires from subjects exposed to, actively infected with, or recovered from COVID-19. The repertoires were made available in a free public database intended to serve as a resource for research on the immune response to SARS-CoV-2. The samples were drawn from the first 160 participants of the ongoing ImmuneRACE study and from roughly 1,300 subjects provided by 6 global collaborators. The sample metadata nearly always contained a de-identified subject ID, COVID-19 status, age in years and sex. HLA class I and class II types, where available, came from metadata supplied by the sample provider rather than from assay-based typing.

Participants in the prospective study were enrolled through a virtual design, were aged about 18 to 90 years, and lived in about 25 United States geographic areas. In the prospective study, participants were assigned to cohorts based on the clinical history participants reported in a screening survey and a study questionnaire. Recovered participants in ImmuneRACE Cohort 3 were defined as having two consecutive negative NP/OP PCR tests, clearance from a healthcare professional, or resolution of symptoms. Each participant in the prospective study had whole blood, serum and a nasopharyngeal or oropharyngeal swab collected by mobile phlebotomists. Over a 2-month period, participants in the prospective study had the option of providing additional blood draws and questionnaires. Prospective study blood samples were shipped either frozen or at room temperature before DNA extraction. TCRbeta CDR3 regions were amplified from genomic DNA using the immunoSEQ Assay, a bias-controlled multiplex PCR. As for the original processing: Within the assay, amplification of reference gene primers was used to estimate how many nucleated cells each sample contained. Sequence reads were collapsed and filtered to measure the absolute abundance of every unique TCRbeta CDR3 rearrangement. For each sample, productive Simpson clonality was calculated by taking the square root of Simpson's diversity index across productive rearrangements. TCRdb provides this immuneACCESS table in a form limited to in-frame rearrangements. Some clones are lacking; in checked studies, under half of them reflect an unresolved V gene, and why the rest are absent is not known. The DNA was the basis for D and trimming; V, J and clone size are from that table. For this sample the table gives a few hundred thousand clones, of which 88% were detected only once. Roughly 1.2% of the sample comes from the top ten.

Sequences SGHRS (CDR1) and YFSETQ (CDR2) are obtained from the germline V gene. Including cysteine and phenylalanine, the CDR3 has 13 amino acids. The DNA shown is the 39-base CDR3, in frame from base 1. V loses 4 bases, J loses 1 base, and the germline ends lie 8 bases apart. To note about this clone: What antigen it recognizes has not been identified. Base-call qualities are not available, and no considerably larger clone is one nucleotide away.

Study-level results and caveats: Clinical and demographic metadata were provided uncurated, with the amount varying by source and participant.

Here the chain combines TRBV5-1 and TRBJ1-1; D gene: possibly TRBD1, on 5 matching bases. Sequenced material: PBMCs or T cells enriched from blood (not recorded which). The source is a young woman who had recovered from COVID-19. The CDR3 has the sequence CASSRGRNTEAFF. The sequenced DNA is TGCGCCAGCAGCCGGGGGAGGAACACTGAAGCTTTCTTT.